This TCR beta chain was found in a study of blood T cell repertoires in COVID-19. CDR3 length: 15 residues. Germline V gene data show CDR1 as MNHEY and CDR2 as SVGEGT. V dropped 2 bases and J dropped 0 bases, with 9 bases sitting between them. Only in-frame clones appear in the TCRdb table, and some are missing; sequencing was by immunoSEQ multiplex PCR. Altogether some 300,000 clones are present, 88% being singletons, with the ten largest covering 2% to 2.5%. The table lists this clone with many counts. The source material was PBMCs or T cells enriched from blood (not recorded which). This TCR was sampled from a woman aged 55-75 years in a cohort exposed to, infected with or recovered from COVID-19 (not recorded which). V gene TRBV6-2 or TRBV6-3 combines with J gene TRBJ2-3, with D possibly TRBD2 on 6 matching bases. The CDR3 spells CASSYGSGSTDTQYF. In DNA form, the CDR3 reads TGTGCCAGCAGTTACGGGAGCGGGAGCACAGATACGCAGTATTTT.